The rows below give T cell receptor beta chains drawn from one sample of a study of CXCR3-negative and CXCR3-positive naive CD8 T cells. TCRdb re-called the 5' RACE reads, yielding one record per CDR3 amino acid sequence without DNA. This sample's clone table lists 75,000 or so distinct CDR3 sequences. Specimen: naive CXCR3- CD8+ T cells from blood. Receptors originate from a human donor in good health. Some clones in this sample may be carry-over from other donors' samples. CDR3s include the opening cysteine and the closing phenylalanine or tryptophan. Each record gives: V gene, J gene, CDR3 protein.

>TRBV7-6|TRBJ1-3
CASSLGGRSSGNTIYF
>TRBV7-6|TRBJ2-3
CASSFEGWHTDTQYF
>TRBV28|TRBJ2-7
CASSWGPAETYEQYF
>TRBV7-9|TRBJ2-7
CASSLLGGSSYEQYF
>TRBV20-1|TRBJ2-7
CSGGIIYEQYF
>TRBV25-1|TRBJ2-3
CASSEYWTGGRTDTQYF
>TRBV29-1|TRBJ2-5
CSVALNRGRETQYF
>TRBV7-9|TRBJ2-2
CASSLERNGELFF
>TRBV14|TRBJ1-2
CASSPSRTGIHGYTF
>TRBV28|TRBJ2-7
CASNFPFTEQYF
>TRBV13|TRBJ1-1
CASSLSPTGNTEAFF
>TRBV13|TRBJ2-7
CASSSTGTASYEQYF
>TRBV28|TRBJ2-2
CASSSVRELFF
>TRBV12-3/TRBV12-4|TRBJ2-3
CASSTTTSGDTQYF
>TRBV23-1|TRBJ2-3
CASSQGGRDTDTQYF
>TRBV12-3/TRBV12-4|TRBJ2-1
CASSSINEQFF
>TRBV7-9|TRBJ1-2
CASSSLDSTPYGYTF